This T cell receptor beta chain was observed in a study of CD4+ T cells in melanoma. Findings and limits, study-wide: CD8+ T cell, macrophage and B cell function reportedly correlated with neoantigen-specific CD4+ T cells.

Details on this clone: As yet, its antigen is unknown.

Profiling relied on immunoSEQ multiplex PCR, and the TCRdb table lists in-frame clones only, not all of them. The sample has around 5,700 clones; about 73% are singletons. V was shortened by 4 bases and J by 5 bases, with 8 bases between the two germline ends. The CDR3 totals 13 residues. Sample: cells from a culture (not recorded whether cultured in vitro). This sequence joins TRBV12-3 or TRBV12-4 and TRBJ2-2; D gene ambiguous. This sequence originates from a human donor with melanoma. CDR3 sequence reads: CASSSTRTGELFF. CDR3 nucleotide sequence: TGTGCCAGCAGTTCCACCCGGACCGGGGAGCTGTTTTTT.